This TCR beta chain was observed in a study of blood T cell repertoires in COVID-19. The wider study: Spain, Italy and the United States supplied samples that represented acute and convalescent COVID-19. The cDNA or gDNA used as material had been derived from T cells, B-cell-depleted T cells, or PBMCs.

Authors' methods: Reference gene primer amplification gave nucleated cell count estimates. Libraries were prepared by immunoSEQ multiplex PCR; TCRdb keeps only in-frame clonotypes and omits some of them. That table furnishes V, J and clone size, whereas the DNA furnished D and trimming. Of some 140,000 clones listed, more than 60% are singletons. Per the germline V gene, CDR1 is SNHLY and CDR2 is FYNNEI. This CDR3 region has 13 residues. The V gene lost 4 bases and the J gene lost 1 base, with 7 bases spanning the gap. The table lists this clone with a few counts. Sequencing used peripheral blood. J is TRBJ1-1 and V is TRBV2; D gene ambiguous. This sequence originates from a man aged 80 or over with acute or convalescent COVID-19. CDR3 sequence: CASSVWRNTEAFF. For the CDR3, the DNA is TGTGCCAGCAGTGTGTGGAGGAACACTGAAGCTTTCTTT.